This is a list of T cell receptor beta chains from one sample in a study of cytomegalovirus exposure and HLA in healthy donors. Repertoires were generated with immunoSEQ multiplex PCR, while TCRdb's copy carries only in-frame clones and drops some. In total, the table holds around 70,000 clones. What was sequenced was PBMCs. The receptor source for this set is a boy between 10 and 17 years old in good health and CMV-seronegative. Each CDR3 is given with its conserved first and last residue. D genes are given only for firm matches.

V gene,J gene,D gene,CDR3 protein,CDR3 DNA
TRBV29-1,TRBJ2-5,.,CSVWGRPAPGTQYF,TGCAGCGTTTGGGGCAGACCAGCTCCGGGGACCCAGTACTTC
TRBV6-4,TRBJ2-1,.,CASSDSLAHNEQFF,TGTGCCAGCAGTGATAGCCTAGCACACAATGAGCAGTTCTTC
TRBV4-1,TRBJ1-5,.,CASSQGNSNQPQHF,TGCGCCAGCAGTCAGGGGAATAGCAATCAGCCCCAGCATTTT
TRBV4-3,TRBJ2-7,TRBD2,CASSQELRASGSAYEQYF,TGCGCCAGCAGCCAAGAATTACGGGCTAGCGGGAGCGCCTACGAGCAGTACTTC
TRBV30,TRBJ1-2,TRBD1,CAWRPTGGVYGYTF,TGTGCCTGGAGACCTACAGGGGGCGTCTATGGCTACACCTTC
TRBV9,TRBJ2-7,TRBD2,CASSVGGGGSYEQYF,TGTGCCAGCAGCGTAGGCGGGGGGGGCTCCTACGAGCAGTACTTC
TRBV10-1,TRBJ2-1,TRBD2,CAAREDNEQFF,TGCGCCGCGCGGGAGGACAATGAGCAGTTCTTC
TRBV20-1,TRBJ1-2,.,CSAGRGYGYTF,TGCAGTGCGGGAAGGGGCTATGGCTACACCTTC
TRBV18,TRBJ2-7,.,CASSPVESSYEQYF,TGTGCCAGCTCACCAGTGGAGAGCTCCTACGAGCAGTACTTC
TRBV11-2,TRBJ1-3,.,CASSRGPGNTIYF,TGTGCCAGCAGCCGGGGTCCGGGAAACACCATATATTTT
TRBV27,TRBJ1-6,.,CASGQYSSSYNSPLHF,TGTGCCAGCGGGCAGTACTCCAGCTCCTATAATTCACCCCTCCACTTT
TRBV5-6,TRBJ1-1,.,CASSLRVGTNTEAFF,TGTGCCAGCAGCTTGCGAGTGGGCACGAACACTGAAGCTTTCTTT